This paragraph reports one T cell receptor beta chain. An equimolar mix of two oligonucleotides served as the beta constant-region primer for TRBC1 and TRBC2. Nested alpha and beta constant-region primers with the SP2 primer drove four PCR rounds on ligated cDNA. TCRdb re-analysed the UMI-ligation and nested PCR reads in MiXCR, keeping a single row per CDR3 protein. The sample lists about 34,000 distinct CDR3 sequences, about 18% occurring once. Germline lookup yields CDR1 MRHNA and CDR2 SNTAGT. V lost 4 bases, J lost 3 bases, and 9 bases lay in between. This CDR3 comprises 13 residues. These data come from a study of naive and memory T cell subsets.

This receptor was taken from a human donor in good health. The sample was effector memory CD4+ T cells from blood. Subset here: effector memory, CD45RA- CD27-. The V and J genes are TRBV6-4 and TRBJ1-1; D is unclear. The CDR3, as DNA: TGTGCCAGCAGTGTGGACCCAGACACTGAAGCTTTCTTT. It encodes CASSVDPDTEAFF.